This T cell receptor (beta chain) was captured by sequencing in a study of cytomegalovirus exposure and HLA in healthy donors. With 60 Vbeta and 13 Jbeta primers, the PCR was carried out. Sequencing used immunoSEQ multiplex PCR; TCRdb keeps in-frame clones, though not all of them. Of around 170,000 clones in the sample, 82% were seen once. Study results and limitations: Some V segments could not be told apart, so they were left out, TRBV6-2 and TRBV6-3 among them.

This clone was counted a few times. The target antigen is unknown. The ends lost 6 bases at V and 5 bases at J; junction bases unmatched: 18. Germline loops: CDR1 SQVTM, CDR2 ANQGSEA. The CDR3 is 16 amino acids. Input material: PBMCs. The chain is built from TRBV29-1 and TRBJ2-7, with TRBD1 identical over 8 bases. The receptor's source is a man aged 40-49 years in good health and CMV-seronegative. The CDR3 loop reads CSVLMRVRTGWNEQYF. CDR3 bases: TGCAGCGTCTTGATGAGGGTACGGACAGGGTGGAACGAGCAGTACTTC.